The 2 T cell receptor beta chains presented below share a single source sample, sequenced in a study of vaccination and CD4 T cells after COVID-19 (dated by TCRdb to between 2021 and 2022). This specimen's treatment or condition label, per the study, means: roughly 11-day PBMC culture with coronavirus spike peptide pools or control peptides (ViraFEST assay). Their antigen targets remain unknown. Preparation of the library involved PCR. The sequencer listed for this sample is Illumina iSeq 100. DNA from cultured CD4+ T cells was subjected to TCR sequencing with the Oncomine TCR Beta short-read assay at the Johns Hopkins FTIC core. The public reads were quality trimmed at Q25 with fastp and then assembled into clones with MiXCR by TCRdb, keeping productive beta chains. Under each unique CDR3 protein, matching rows form one entry showing the most common genes and DNA. This sample is represented by around 20,000 distinct CDR3 sequences; 43% of them were singletons. The ten biggest clones cover about 14% of the sample.

The sample was CD4+ T cells from blood, cultured in vitro. Receptor source: a human donor who had recovered from COVID-19.

The CDR3: CASSAGFQPQHF. CDR3 nucleotides: TGTGCCAGCAGCGCAGGATTTCAGCCCCAGCATTTT. The gene calls are TRBV9 and TRBJ1-5, with D unresolved. The germline V and J ends were trimmed by 3 bases and 6 bases, with 7 bases remaining between them. The CDR3 runs to 12 residues. The V gene's germline CDR1 is SGDLS and CDR2 YYNGEE.

The V gene is TRBV2, the J gene TRBJ2-5; 9 bases align to TRBD1. The CDR3 totals 14 residues. The V and J ends lost 5 bases and 5 bases, in that order; junction bases with no gene match: 6. CDR1 and CDR2 from the germline V gene are SNHLY and FYNNEI. The CDR3 DNA reads as TGTGCCAGCAGTCAACAGGGGGCGGGGGAGACCCAGTACTTC. Its translation: CASSQQGAGETQYF.